This T cell receptor beta chain comes out of a study of identical twins listed by TCRdb under 2016. Turning to the overall study: To test whether fetal clonotypes persist, this study deep-sequenced TCR alpha and beta repertoires from monozygotic twins, from unrelated adults of various ages, and from cord blood. To rule out contamination, the twin experiments were replicated at different times with different library preparation protocols.

Measured from the cysteine to the phenylalanine, the CDR3 is 15 residues long. Left in the record is the CDR3 DNA by itself, 45 bases read in frame from the first base. V is pared back by 4 bases and J by 4 bases, with 16 bases lying between the germline termini. CDR1 and CDR2 were assigned from the germline V gene as SGHRS and YFSETQ. As to this clonotype: Its specific antigen is unknown. No quality values exist for individual bases; no much larger clone is one base distant.

Preparation of the library involved 5' RACE. Sequencer: Illumina HiSeq 2000. A universal primer binding site was added through template switching, and the final cDNA carried a unique molecular identifier so that TCR cDNA molecules could be counted accurately. Specific primers in the conserved constant-segment region were used to synthesize first-strand cDNA for TCR alpha and beta chains. To control for contamination, each cDNA library was double barcoded with a SMART-Mk sample barcode plus Illumina barcodes. Two successive PCR steps introduced TruSeq adapter sequences along with Illumina sample barcodes. TCR alpha and beta cDNA libraries were sequenced on the Illumina HiSeq platform with custom primers. The published analysis was carried out like this. Unique molecular identifiers were extracted from raw reads with MiGEC, and CDR3 positions were determined with MiXCR. Recombination models were inferred per individual with the repgenHMM and IGoR tools using an EM algorithm. Shared clonotypes were analyzed with the tcR package in R, and sharing was normalized by the product of cloneset sizes. To study raw recombination without the effects of thymic and clonal selection, out-of-frame nonproductive sequences were analyzed. Through fastp at Q25 and MiXCR, TCRdb rebuilt clones from the public reads, retaining in-frame beta chains. Each record represents a unique CDR3 protein, reported with the most common genes and DNA among its rows. The V and J calls and clone size are TCRdb's, not the authors'. The sample table shows hundreds of thousands of distinct CDR3 sequences, and roughly 9.4% are seen once. The ten biggest clones cover 5.1% of the sample.

What the research found in general, with its limitations: Fewer insertions were carried by abundant cord blood beta clonotypes, a similar but weaker trend appeared in young adult naive repertoires, and no such trend appeared in memory repertoires. Because the same donors could not be followed over many years, conclusions were based on cross-sectional statistical analysis. In monozygotic twins, recombination models systematically underestimated out-of-frame TCR alpha sharing, but the models matched the sharing seen between unrelated individuals. A weaker excess of twin sharing was found in beta out-of-frame sequences because the signal-to-noise ratio was lowered by fewer shared sequences. Compared with coincidental sharing between unrelated individuals, out-of-frame TCR alpha sequences shared between twins had an excess of sequences with low generation probability. Zero-insertion analyses could be partly confounded by invariant T cells such as MAIT and iNKT, though diverse VJ usage argued against such confounding for most clonotypes.

Only healthy Caucasian donors were included. Miltenyi CD45RO+ enrichment and human naive T-cell isolation kits were used to isolate memory (CD45RO+) and naive T cells from PBMC. Source material: memory (CD45RO+) T cells sorted from blood. The sample's cell subset or site label, decoded: CD45RO+ enriched T cells. The sequence was obtained from a woman younger than 30 in good health. The chain employs TRBV5-1 and TRBJ2-3, and possibly TRBD2, on 5 matching bases. The CDR3 here reads CASSTRRTGADTQYF. In nucleotide form, the sequence is TGCGCCAGCAGCACGAGGAGGACCGGGGCAGATACGCAGTATTTT.